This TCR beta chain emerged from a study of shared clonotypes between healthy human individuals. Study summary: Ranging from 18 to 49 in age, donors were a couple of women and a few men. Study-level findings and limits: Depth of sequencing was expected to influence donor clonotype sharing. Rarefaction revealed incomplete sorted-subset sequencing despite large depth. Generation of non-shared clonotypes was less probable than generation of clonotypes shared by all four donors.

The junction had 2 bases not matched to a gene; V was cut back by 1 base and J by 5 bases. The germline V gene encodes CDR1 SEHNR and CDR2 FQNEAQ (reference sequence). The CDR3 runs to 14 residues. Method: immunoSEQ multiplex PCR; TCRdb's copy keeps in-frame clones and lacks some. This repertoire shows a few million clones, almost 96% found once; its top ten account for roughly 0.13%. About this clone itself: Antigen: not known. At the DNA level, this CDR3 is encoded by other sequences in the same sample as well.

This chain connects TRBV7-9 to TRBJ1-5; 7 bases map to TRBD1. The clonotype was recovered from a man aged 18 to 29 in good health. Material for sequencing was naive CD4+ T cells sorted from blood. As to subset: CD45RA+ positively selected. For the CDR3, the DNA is TGTGCCAGCAGCTTAGGACAGGGATATCAGCCCCAGCATTTT. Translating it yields CASSLGQGYQPQHF.